This T cell receptor beta chain was captured by sequencing in a study of patients and donors after allogeneic stem cell transplantation. Germline CDR1 reads SQVTM; CDR2 reads ANQGSEA. This CDR3 has 15 amino acids. V lost 5 bases and J lost 5, with 21 bases in between. TCRdb re-called the RT-PCR reads through MiXCR, storing one row per CDR3 protein. The sample gives roughly 880,000 distinct CDR3 sequences, around 17% of which show up once; about 6% is in the top ten. Sequences were obtained from blood, either unsorted or a sorted T cell fraction (not recorded which). The V call is TRBV29-1, the J call TRBJ1-1; no reliable D call. The TCR originated in a human donor who was either an allogeneic HSCT recipient or a stem cell or donor lymphocyte infusion donor (not recorded which). It is not recorded whose cells these are; they may come from a transplant donor. The CDR3 sequence is CSVPLGPLPGTEAFF. Written as DNA, the CDR3 is TGCAGCGTTCCTTTAGGGCCCCTGCCTGGGACTGAAGCTTTCTTT.